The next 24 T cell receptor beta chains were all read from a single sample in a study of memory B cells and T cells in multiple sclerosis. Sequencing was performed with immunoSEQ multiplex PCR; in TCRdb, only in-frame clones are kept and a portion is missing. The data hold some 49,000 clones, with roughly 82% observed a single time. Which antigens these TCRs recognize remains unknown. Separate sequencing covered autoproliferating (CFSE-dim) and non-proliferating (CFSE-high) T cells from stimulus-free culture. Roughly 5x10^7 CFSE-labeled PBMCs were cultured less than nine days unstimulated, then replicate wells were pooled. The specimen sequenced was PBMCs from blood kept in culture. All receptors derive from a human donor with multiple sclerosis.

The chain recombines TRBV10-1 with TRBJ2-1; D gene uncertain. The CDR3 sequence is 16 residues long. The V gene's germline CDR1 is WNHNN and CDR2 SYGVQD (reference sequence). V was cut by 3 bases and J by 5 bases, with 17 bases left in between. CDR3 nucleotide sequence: TGCGCCAGCAGTGACTACATACTGGGTCGAGACAATGAGCAGTTCTTC. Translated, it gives CASSDYILGRDNEQFF.

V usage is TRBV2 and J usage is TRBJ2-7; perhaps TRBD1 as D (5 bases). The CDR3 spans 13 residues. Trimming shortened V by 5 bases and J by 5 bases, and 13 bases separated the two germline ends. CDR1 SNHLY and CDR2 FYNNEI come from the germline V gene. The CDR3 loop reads CASSFWQGHEQYF. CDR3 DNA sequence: TGTGCCAGCAGTTTTTGGCAGGGCCACGAGCAGTACTTC.

Here the CDR3 DNA reads TGTGCCAGCAGTGGGGGCGTATTGGGGTACCACACTGAAGCTTTCTTT. It codes for CASSGGVLGYHTEAFF. The chain joins TRBV6-1 to TRBJ1-1; D may be TRBD1 (5 bases). From germline, CDR1 is MNHNS and CDR2 SASEGT. V lost 4 bases and J 3 bases, leaving 18 bases between the germline ends. The CDR3 is 16 amino acids.

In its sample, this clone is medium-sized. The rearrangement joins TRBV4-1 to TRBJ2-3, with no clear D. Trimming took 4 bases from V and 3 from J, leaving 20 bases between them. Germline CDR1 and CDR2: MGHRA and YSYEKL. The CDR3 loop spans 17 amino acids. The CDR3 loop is CASSPIDMGFSTDTQYF. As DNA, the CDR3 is TGCGCCAGCAGCCCGATTGACATGGGGTTCTCTACAGATACGCAGTATTTT.

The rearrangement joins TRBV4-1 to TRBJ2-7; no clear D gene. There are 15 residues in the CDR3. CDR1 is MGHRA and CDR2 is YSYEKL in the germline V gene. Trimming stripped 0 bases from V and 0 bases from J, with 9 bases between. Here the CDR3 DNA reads TGCGCCAGCAGCCAAGAAGCCAGGAGCTCCTACGAGCAGTACTTC. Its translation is CASSQEARSSYEQYF.

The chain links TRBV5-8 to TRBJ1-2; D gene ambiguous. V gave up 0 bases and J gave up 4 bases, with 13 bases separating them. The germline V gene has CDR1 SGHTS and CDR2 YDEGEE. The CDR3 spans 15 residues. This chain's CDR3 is CASSLGPSNSYGYTF. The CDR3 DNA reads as TGTGCCAGCAGCTTGGGGCCGAGTAATTCCTATGGCTACACCTTC.

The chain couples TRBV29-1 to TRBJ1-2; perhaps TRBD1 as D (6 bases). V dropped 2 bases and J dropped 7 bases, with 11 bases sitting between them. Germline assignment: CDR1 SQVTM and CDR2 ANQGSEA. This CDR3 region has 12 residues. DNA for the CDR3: TGCAGCGTTGAAAGGGGGGGGTTTGGCTACACCTTC. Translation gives CSVERGGFGYTF.

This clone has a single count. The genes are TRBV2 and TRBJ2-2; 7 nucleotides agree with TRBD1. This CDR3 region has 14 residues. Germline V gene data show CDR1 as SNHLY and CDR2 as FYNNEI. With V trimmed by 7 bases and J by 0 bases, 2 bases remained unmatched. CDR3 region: CASKGTANTGELFF. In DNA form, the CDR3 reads TGTGCCAGCAAGGGGACAGCGAACACCGGGGAGCTGTTTTTT.

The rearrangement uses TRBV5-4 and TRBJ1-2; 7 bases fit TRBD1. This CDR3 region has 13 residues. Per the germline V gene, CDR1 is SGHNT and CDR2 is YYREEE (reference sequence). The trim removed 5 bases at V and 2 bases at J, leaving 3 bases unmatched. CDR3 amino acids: CASSQGVNYGYTF. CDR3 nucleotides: TGTGCCAGCAGTCAGGGGGTCAACTATGGCTACACCTTC.

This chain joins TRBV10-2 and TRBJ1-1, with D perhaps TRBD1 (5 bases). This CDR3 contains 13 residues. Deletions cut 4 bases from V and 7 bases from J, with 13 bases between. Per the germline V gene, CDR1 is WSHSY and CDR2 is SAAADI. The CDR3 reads CASSGGLRGEAFF. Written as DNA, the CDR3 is TGCGCCAGCAGTGGGGGCCTCCGAGGTGAAGCTTTCTTT.

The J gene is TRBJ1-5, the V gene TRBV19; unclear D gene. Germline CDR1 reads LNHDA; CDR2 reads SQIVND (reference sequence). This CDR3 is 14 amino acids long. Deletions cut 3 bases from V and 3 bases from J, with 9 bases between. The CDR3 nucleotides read TGTGCCAGTAGTATTTACACATACAATCAGCCCCAGCATTTT. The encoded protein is CASSIYTYNQPQHF.

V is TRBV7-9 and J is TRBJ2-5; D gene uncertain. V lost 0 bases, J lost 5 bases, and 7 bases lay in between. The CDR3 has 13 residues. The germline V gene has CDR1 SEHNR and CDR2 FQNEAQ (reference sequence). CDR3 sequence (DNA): TGTGCCAGCAGCTTAGCAGGGTTGGAGACCCAGTACTTC. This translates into CASSLAGLETQYF.

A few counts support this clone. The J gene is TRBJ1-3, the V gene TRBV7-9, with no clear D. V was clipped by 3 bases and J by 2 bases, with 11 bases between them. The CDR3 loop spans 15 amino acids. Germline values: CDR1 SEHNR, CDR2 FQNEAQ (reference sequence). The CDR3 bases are TGTGCCAGCAGCTTCGGTACGGGTGCTGGAAACACCATATATTTT. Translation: CASSFGTGAGNTIYF.

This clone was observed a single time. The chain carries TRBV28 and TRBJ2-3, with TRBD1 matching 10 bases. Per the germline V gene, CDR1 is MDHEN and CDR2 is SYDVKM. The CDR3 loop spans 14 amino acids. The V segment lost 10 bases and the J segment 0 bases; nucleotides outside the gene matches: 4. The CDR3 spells CAIRTGGSTDTQYF. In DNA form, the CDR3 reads TGTGCCATCAGGACAGGGGGTAGCACAGATACGCAGTATTTT.

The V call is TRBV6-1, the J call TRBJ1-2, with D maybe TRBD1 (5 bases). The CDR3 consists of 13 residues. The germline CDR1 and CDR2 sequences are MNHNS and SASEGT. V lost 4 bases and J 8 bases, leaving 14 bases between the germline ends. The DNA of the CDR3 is TGTGCCAGCAGTGGTCTCAGGGAATTCGGCTACACCTTC. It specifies CASSGLREFGYTF.

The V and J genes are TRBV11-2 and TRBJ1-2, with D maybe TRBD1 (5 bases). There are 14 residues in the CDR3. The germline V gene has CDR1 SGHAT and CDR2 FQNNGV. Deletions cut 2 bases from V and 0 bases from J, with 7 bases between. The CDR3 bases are TGTGCCAGCAGCTTAACAGGAACTAACTATGGCTACACCTTC. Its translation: CASSLTGTNYGYTF.

The DNA for the CDR3 is TGCAGCGTCGCCACAGGGGACGAGCAGTACTTC. Amino acid sequence: CSVATGDEQYF. This chain uses TRBV29-1 with TRBJ2-7; 7 bases agree with TRBD1. From germline, CDR1 is SQVTM and CDR2 ANQGSEA. After removal of 6 bases from V and 5 bases from J, the junction contained 4 bases not matched to a gene. This CDR3 comprises 11 residues.

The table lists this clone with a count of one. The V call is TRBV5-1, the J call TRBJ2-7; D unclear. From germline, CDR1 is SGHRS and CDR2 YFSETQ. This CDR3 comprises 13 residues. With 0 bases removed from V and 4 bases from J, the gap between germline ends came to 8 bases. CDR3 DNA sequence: TGCGCCAGCAGCTTGGCCACCGGTTACGAGCAGTACTTC. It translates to CASSLATGYEQYF.

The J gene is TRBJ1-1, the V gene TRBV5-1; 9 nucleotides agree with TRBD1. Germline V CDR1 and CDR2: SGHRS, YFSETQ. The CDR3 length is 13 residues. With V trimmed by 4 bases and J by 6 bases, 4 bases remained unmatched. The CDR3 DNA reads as TGCGCCAGCAGCACGGGACAGGGACCTGAAGCTTTCTTT. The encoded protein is CASSTGQGPEAFF. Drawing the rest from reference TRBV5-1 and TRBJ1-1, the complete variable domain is KAGVTQTPRYLIKTRGQQVTLSCSPISGHRSVSWYQQTPGQGLQFLFEYFSETQRNKGNFPGRFSGRQFSNSRSEMNVSTLELGDSALYLCASSTGQGPEAFFGQGTRLTVV.

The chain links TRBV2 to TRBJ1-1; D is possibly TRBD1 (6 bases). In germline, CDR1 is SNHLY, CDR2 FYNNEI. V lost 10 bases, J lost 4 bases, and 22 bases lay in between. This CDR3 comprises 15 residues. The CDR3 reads CAITLGGGASTEAFF. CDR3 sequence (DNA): TGTGCCATCACTCTCGGGGGGGGCGCGAGCACTGAAGCTTTCTTT.

Here the CDR3 DNA reads TGTGCCAGCAGTCCTCGTGAGGGGTGGAAGCCCCAGCATTTT. Residues: CASSPREGWKPQHF. The genes are TRBV27 and TRBJ1-5; D is possibly TRBD1 (5 bases). The CDR3 consists of 14 residues. CDR1 is MNHEY, CDR2 SMNVEV, per germline (reference sequence). V lost 5 bases, J lost 8 bases, and 16 bases lay in between.

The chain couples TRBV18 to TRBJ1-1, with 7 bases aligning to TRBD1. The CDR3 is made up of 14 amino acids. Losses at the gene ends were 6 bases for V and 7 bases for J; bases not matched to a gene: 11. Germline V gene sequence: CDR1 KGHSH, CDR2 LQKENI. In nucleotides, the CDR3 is TGTGCCAGCTCGCGGGACAGCCTGGGGGGTGAAGCTTTCTTT. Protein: CASSRDSLGGEAFF.

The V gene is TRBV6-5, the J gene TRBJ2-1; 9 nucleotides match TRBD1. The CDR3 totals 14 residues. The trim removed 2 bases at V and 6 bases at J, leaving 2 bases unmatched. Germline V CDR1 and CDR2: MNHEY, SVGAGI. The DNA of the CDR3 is TGTGCCAGCAGTTACAAGACAGGGGGCAATGAGCAGTTCTTC. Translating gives CASSYKTGGNEQFF.

The CDR3 DNA sequence: TGTGCCAGCAGCTTAGCATCGGTGGTGGGGGATACGCAGTATTTT. Protein product: CASSLASVVGDTQYF. V is TRBV7-2 and J is TRBJ2-3, with unresolved D. V was trimmed by 0 bases and J by 6 bases, leaving 13 bases between them. The CDR3 sequence is 15 residues long. Per the germline V gene, CDR1 is SGHTA and CDR2 is FQGNSA.